These 22 T cell receptor beta chains share one sample of origin, sequenced in a study of blood T cell repertoires in COVID-19. Produced via immunoSEQ multiplex PCR; TCRdb's table is partial and in-frame only. The profile covers 200,000 to 250,000 clones, with approximately 80% appearing a single time and roughly 7.8% taken by the ten largest. The source material was peripheral blood. Receptors were obtained from a woman older than 75 with COVID-19, enrolled during active disease.

As to this clone: Other DNA sequences in the same sample also yield this CDR3. The chain joins TRBV18 to TRBJ1-3; 7 nucleotides match TRBD1. From germline, CDR1 is KGHSH and CDR2 LQKENI. Unmatched junction bases numbered 4, after V lost 1 base and J lost 4 bases. This CDR3 comprises 15 residues. The CDR3 spells CASSPRQGTGNTIYF. CDR3 DNA: TGTGCCAGCTCACCACGACAGGGAACCGGAAACACCATATATTTT.

The chain carries TRBV10-3 and TRBJ1-5, with 10 bases matching TRBD1. CDR1 and CDR2 (germline): ENHRY, SYGVKD. J lost 1 base, V lost 4 bases, and 1 base had no gene match. CDR3 length equals 15 residues. The CDR3 spells CAISGTGGSNQPQHF. DNA for the CDR3: TGTGCCATCAGTGGGACAGGGGGAAGCAATCAGCCCCAGCATTTT.

The count of this clone is one. The chain carries TRBV12-3 or TRBV12-4 and TRBJ2-7; 7 nucleotides line up with TRBD1. CDR3 size: 13 residues. The trim removed 1 base at V and 7 bases at J, leaving 4 bases unmatched. In DNA, the CDR3 is TGTGCCAGCAGTTTAGAGGGGGCGCTTGAGCAGTACTTC. Translation gives CASSLEGALEQYF.

The rearrangement links TRBV7-9 to TRBJ2-7, with D maybe TRBD2 (6 bases). The CDR3 is 13 residues long. Trimming cost V 8 bases and J 5 bases, with 16 bases left between them. CDR1 SEHNR and CDR2 FQNEAQ come from the germline V gene (reference sequence). The CDR3, as DNA: TGTGCCAGCGGCCGGGACTCCATCCACGAGCAGTACTTC. It specifies CASGRDSIHEQYF.

The chain links TRBV27 to TRBJ2-3; no reliable D call. The V end was cut by 6 bases, the J end by 8 bases, with 27 bases between. Germline CDR1 MNHEY, CDR2 SMNVEV (reference sequence). The CDR3 runs to 17 residues. The CDR3 spells CASSPPPYSSPFLTQYF. DNA for the CDR3: TGTGCCAGCAGCCCCCCCCCTTACAGTTCCCCCTTCCTTACGCAGTATTTT.

In this sample, this clone turned up a few times. The rearrangement links TRBV5-1 to TRBJ1-4, with 8 bases that match TRBD1. V was clipped by 4 bases and J by 8 bases; unmatched bases: 13. The CDR3 length is 16 residues. The germline CDR1 and CDR2 sequences are SGHRS and YFSETQ. In DNA form, the CDR3 reads TGCGCCAGCAGCGGAGACCCACCGGGACAGGACGAAAAACTGTTTTTT. Its translation: CASSGDPPGQDEKLFF.

This chain uses TRBV7-3 with TRBJ2-2, with 7 bases matching TRBD1. V dropped 5 bases and J dropped 4; count of bases not matched to a gene: 10. The CDR3 contains 16 residues. Germline assignment: CDR1 SGHTA and CDR2 FQGTGA. CDR3 sequence (DNA): TGTGCCAGCAGCAAAACAGGGGTCAGAGGCACCGGGGAGCTGTTTTTT. As protein: CASSKTGVRGTGELFF.

V and J are TRBV3-1 (or the pseudogene TRBV3-2) and TRBJ2-2; 12 bases map to TRBD2. The CDR3 spans 17 residues. Germline V lookup: CDR1 LGHDT, CDR2 YNNKEL (reference sequence). The V gene end was trimmed by 3 bases and the J gene end by 7 bases; junction bases not matched to a gene: 9. The chain's CDR3 is CASSQLAGGLVGGELFF. CDR3 DNA: TGTGCCAGCAGCCAGCTAGCGGGGGGGCTCGTAGGCGGGGAGCTGTTTTTT.

V and J are TRBV15 and TRBJ2-1; 11 positions agree with TRBD2. The CDR3 consists of 14 residues. Per the germline V gene, CDR1 is LNHNV and CDR2 is YYDKDF (reference sequence). V was pared by 4 bases and J by 10 bases, with 6 bases of the junction left unmatched. This CDR3 is CATSNSGGAEEQFF. The CDR3 region has the DNA TGTGCCACCAGCAATAGCGGGGGGGCGGAAGAGCAGTTCTTC.

The rearrangement links TRBV9 to TRBJ2-1; 9 nucleotides agree with TRBD2. The CDR3 loop spans 19 amino acids. Germline loops: CDR1 SGDLS, CDR2 YYNGEE. Trimming took 0 bases from V and 0 from J; bases not matched to a gene: 10. CDR3 DNA sequence: TGTGCCAGCAGCGTAGGGATTAGCGGGGGCCTGAGCTCCTACAATGAGCAGTTCTTC. Translating gives CASSVGISGGLSSYNEQFF. Looking up the rest from reference TRBV9 and TRBJ2-1 gives the full variable domain: DSGVTQTPKHLITATGQRVTLRCSPRSGDLSVYWYQQSLDQGLQFLIQYYNGEERAKGNILERFSAQQFPDLHSELNLSSLELGDSALYFCASSVGISGGLSSYNEQFFGPGTRLTVL.

The V call is TRBV14, the J call TRBJ2-1, with TRBD2 matching 11 bases. Trimming cost V 6 bases and J 5 bases; bases outside gene matches: 12. CDR1 SGHDN and CDR2 FVKESK come from the germline V gene. The CDR3 has 17 residues. The CDR3, as DNA: TGTGCCAGCAGGGCGACTAGCGGGACCACTCTGCACAATGAGCAGTTCTTC. Protein product: CASRATSGTTLHNEQFF.

The chain joins TRBV6-5 to TRBJ1-1; D is perhaps TRBD1 (5 bases). Trimming stripped 8 bases from V and 5 bases from J, with 21 bases between. This CDR3 contains 15 residues. Germline CDR1 and CDR2: MNHEY and SVGAGI. The CDR3 loop is CASGSRSGLGTEAFF. The CDR3 DNA follows: TGTGCCAGCGGATCGCGTTCAGGGCTCGGGACTGAAGCTTTCTTT.

V is TRBV5-1 and J is TRBJ2-3, with TRBD2 matching over 11 bases. Germline CDR1 SGHRS, CDR2 YFSETQ. With 3 bases clipped from V and 5 bases from J, the junction kept 14 bases outside the gene matches. This CDR3 comprises 18 residues. CDR3 residues: CASSSSLTSGISGDTQYF. Here the CDR3 DNA reads TGCGCCAGCAGCTCCTCCCTGACTAGCGGGATCTCGGGAGATACGCAGTATTTT.

The V call is TRBV23-1, the J call TRBJ2-7; D remains ambiguous. TRBV23-1 is given ORF status, its function remaining uncertain. The V gene lost 7 bases and the J gene lost 5 bases, with 15 bases spanning the gap. The CDR3 contains 13 residues. The CDR3 region is CASKRRPLDEQYF. For the CDR3, the DNA is TGCGCCAGCAAAAGGAGACCTTTGGACGAGCAGTACTTC.

This clone was detected only once. The V and J genes are TRBV5-4 and TRBJ1-1; tentatively, D is TRBD1 (6 bases). The germline V and J ends were trimmed by 0 bases and 0 bases, with 9 bases remaining between them. Germline V lookup: CDR1 SGHNT, CDR2 YYREEE (reference sequence). The CDR3 extends over 15 amino acids. The chain's CDR3 is CASSLGGTMNTEAFF. In DNA, the CDR3 is TGTGCCAGCAGCTTGGGGGGGACAATGAACACTGAAGCTTTCTTT.

The rearrangement joins TRBV10-3 to TRBJ2-7; maybe TRBD2 (5 bases). Trimming removed 3 bases from V and 0 bases from J, with 12 bases in between. The CDR3 length is 15 residues. Germline V lookup: CDR1 ENHRY, CDR2 SYGVKD. CDR3 bases: TGTGCCATCAGTGATGACATAGGGAGCTCCTACGAGCAGTACTTC. Protein: CAISDDIGSSYEQYF.

This clone was observed once. This chain uses TRBV19 with TRBJ2-3, with D possibly matching TRBD2 (6 bases). V was pared by 2 bases and J by 4 bases, with 13 bases between. CDR1 is LNHDA and CDR2 is SQIVND in the germline V gene (reference sequence). The CDR3 is 15 residues long. This chain's CDR3 is CASSISDRRADTQYF. For the CDR3, the DNA is TGTGCCAGTAGTATATCGGATCGGAGGGCAGATACGCAGTATTTT.

The V and J genes are TRBV2 and TRBJ2-6, with no clear D. Germline V gives CDR1 SNHLY, CDR2 FYNNEI. V was cut by 7 bases and J by 3 bases, with 10 bases left in between. The CDR3 is made up of 14 amino acids. CDR3 coding DNA: TGTGCCAGCACAAGCCAGGTTGGGGCCAACGTCCTGACTTTC. This translates into CASTSQVGANVLTF.

This clone occurred many times. V is TRBV2 and J is TRBJ1-5, with D tentatively TRBD1 (6 bases). Germline values: CDR1 SNHLY, CDR2 FYNNEI. This CDR3 contains 15 residues. The V end was cut by 5 bases, the J end by 2 bases, with 13 bases between. In DNA, the CDR3 is TGTGCCAGCAGTTCGCTACAGGGCCGCAATCAGCCCCAGCATTTT. It translates to CASSSLQGRNQPQHF. Combining the CDR3 with reference TRBV2 and TRBJ1-5 gives the whole variable domain EPEVTQTPSHQVTQMGQEVILRCVPISNHLYFYWYRQILGQKVEFLVSFYNNEISEKSEIFDDQFSVERPDGSNFTLKIRSTKLEDSAMYFCASSSLQGRNQPQHFGDGTRLSIL.

J is TRBJ1-2 and V is TRBV27; D is undetermined. The CDR3 consists of 13 residues. CDR1 and CDR2 from the germline V gene are MNHEY and SMNVEV (reference sequence). V shed 3 bases and J shed 8 bases, with 13 bases lying between them. The CDR3 DNA sequence: TGTGCCAGCAGTTTCTCGGGGATCTACGGCTACACCTTC. Translated, it gives CASSFSGIYGYTF.

CDR3 nucleotide sequence: TGTGCCAGCAGCCAAGGGCAGATCAATGAAAAACTGTTTTTT. It specifies CASSQGQINEKLFF. The chain recombines TRBV3-1 (or the pseudogene TRBV3-2) with TRBJ1-4; D gene ambiguous. The germline V gene has CDR1 LGHDT and CDR2 YNNKEL (reference sequence). The CDR3 is 14 residues long. V was pared by 1 base and J by 5 bases, with 8 bases between.

With respect to this clone: Other DNA sequences in this specimen translate into the identical CDR3. The V call is TRBV6-5, the J call TRBJ1-4; TRBD1 agrees at 9 bases. This CDR3 contains 15 residues. In germline, CDR1 is MNHEY, CDR2 SVGAGI. The V gene end was trimmed by 6 bases and the J gene end by 4 bases; junction bases not matched to a gene: 6. For the CDR3, the DNA is TGTGCCAGCAGGCCTCCGGGACAGGGTAATGAAAAACTGTTTTTT. Translation: CASRPPGQGNEKLFF.